The 13 T cell receptor beta chains given below trace back to one sample, sequenced in a study of CD8 T cells in ankylosing spondylitis. Study-wide results and caveats: Typical of ankylosing spondylitis blood, it appeared, was a TCR beta motif of fewer than 10 highly homologous variants.

TCRdb redid the calling of the 5' RACE reads with MiXCR, one entry per CDR3 protein. Found here are some 840,000 distinct CDR3 sequences, around 11% of them singletons; the top ten hold approximately 0.5%. Which antigens these TCRs recognize remains unknown. Sequencing was performed on blood, either unsorted or a sorted T cell fraction (not recorded which). The source of these receptors is a male donor with ankylosing spondylitis.

This clonotype was observed a handful of times. J is TRBJ2-1 and V is TRBV15; 7 bases agree with TRBD2. CDR1 LNHNV and CDR2 YYDKDF come from the germline V gene (reference sequence). The length of the CDR3 is 15 residues. J was trimmed by 9 bases and V by 4 bases; bases with no gene match: 12. The DNA of the CDR3 is TGTGCCACCAGCAAAACACAGCGGGGAAGCGGTGAGCAGTTCTTC. Its translation: CATSKTQRGSGEQFF.

The V and J genes are TRBV4-3 and TRBJ1-2; 9 positions match TRBD1. Germline V CDR1 and CDR2: LGHNA, YSLEER. The CDR3 covers 15 residues. V trimming: 1 base; J trimming: 7 bases; junction bases outside the gene matches: 7. The CDR3 region has the DNA TGCGCCAGCAGCCAAGTGGACAGGGGCTCTAGTGGCTACACCTTC. It specifies CASSQVDRGSSGYTF.

The chain is built from TRBV5-1 and TRBJ2-7, with a weak D call TRBD1 (6 bases). CDR3 size: 15 residues. V was trimmed by 3 bases and J by 2 bases, leaving 15 bases between them. Germline V gene sequence: CDR1 SGHRS, CDR2 YFSETQ. In nucleotides, the CDR3 is TGCGCCAGCAGCTCCGGGACAACGGGGACCTACGAGCAGTACTTC. Translation gives CASSSGTTGTYEQYF.

This clonotype was recorded many times. Written as DNA, the CDR3 is TGCAGTGCTACCCCTCGGGGCCTTGCCCAAGAGACCCAGTACTTC. Translating it yields CSATPRGLAQETQYF. The rearrangement joins TRBV20-1 to TRBJ2-5; D might be TRBD1 or TRBD2, each matching 5 bases. CDR1 is DFQATT, CDR2 SNEGSKA, per germline (reference sequence). The CDR3 contains 15 residues. Trimming shortened V by 4 bases and J by 1 base, and 16 bases separated the two germline ends.

The rearrangement uses TRBV19 and TRBJ2-7; D remains ambiguous. CDR1 is LNHDA, CDR2 SQIVND, per germline (reference sequence). CDR3 length equals 14 residues. Trimming stripped 8 bases from V and 2 bases from J, with 16 bases between. The CDR3 DNA is TGTGCCAGTTCCGACGGTGGAAAGACCTACGAGCAGTACTTC. This translates into CASSDGGKTYEQYF.

The chain's CDR3 is CASSLYPGEAYNEQFF. The CDR3 nucleotides read TGTGCCAGCAGCCTATACCCAGGGGAAGCCTACAATGAGCAGTTCTTC. The chain employs TRBV5-5 and TRBJ2-1; the D gene is possibly TRBD1 (6 bases). Germline V gene sequence: CDR1 SGHKS, CDR2 YYEKEE (reference sequence). CDR3 length equals 16 residues. V was trimmed by 4 bases and J by 2 bases, leaving 16 bases between them.

The chain recombines TRBV9 with TRBJ2-1, with D perhaps TRBD2 (5 bases). Germline V gene data show CDR1 as SGDLS and CDR2 as YYNGEE. Trimming left V 3 bases short and J 6 bases short, with 19 bases between. CDR3 length equals 16 residues. DNA of the CDR3: TGTGCCAGCAGCGCTAGAAAGCGGCTAGATTCCAATGAGCAGTTCTTC. Its protein product is CASSARKRLDSNEQFF.

Only a few counts were recorded for this clonotype. The CDR3 DNA sequence: TGCGCCAGCAGCTGGGGGGACCGTGAGGGGTATGGCTACACCTTC. Protein sequence: CASSWGDREGYGYTF. The V gene is TRBV5-1, the J gene TRBJ1-2; a possible D gene is TRBD1 (5 bases). The germline V gene has CDR1 SGHRS and CDR2 YFSETQ. The CDR3 is 15 residues long. The ends were cut back, 3 bases at V and 5 bases at J, with 17 bases in the middle.

Note on this clonotype: The junction does not match germline at one end; this may be a read error. The rearrangement uses TRBV20-1 and TRBJ2-5; D possibly corresponds to TRBD2 (6 bases). CDR1 is DFQATT, CDR2 SNEGSKA, per germline (reference sequence). The CDR3 covers 12 residues. The CDR3 spells CTASVFRETQYF. The CDR3 DNA sequence: TGCACTGCTAGCGTATTCAGGGAGACCCAGTACTTC.

This clonotype was recorded many times. DNA of the CDR3: TGCAGCGTGAGAGCGGGCTCCTACAATGAGCAGTTCTTC. This translates into CSVRAGSYNEQFF. The chain has TRBV29-1 and TRBJ2-1; a possible D gene is TRBD2 (6 bases). Germline V gene sequence: CDR1 SQVTM, CDR2 ANQGSEA. Deletions cut 6 bases from V and 0 bases from J, with 9 bases between. The CDR3 is 13 amino acids.

This clonotype has a count of ten or more. This chain connects TRBV4-3 to TRBJ2-5, with no clear D. The V and J ends lost 0 bases and 5 bases respectively, with 10 bases between them. Germline CDR1 LGHNA, CDR2 YSLEER. CDR3 length: 14 residues. The CDR3 nucleotides read TGCGCCAGCAGCCAAGATACGGCAGAGGAGACCCAGTACTTC. This codes for CASSQDTAEETQYF.

The V gene is TRBV15, the J gene TRBJ2-3; unclear D gene. The CDR3 contains 15 residues. V lost 1 base and J 0 bases, leaving 8 bases between the germline ends. The germline V gene has CDR1 LNHNV and CDR2 YYDKDF (reference sequence). The CDR3 DNA is TGTGCCACCAGCAGAGGCTTTTCTAGCACAGATACGCAGTATTTT. The encoded protein is CATSRGFSSTDTQYF. The entire variable domain, with the rest obtained from reference TRBV15 and TRBJ2-3, is as follows: DAMVIQNPRYQVTQFGKPVTLSCSQTLNHNVMYWYQQKSSQAPKLLFHYYDKDFNNEADTPDNFQSRRPNTSFCFLDIRSPGLGDTAMYLCATSRGFSSTDTQYFGPGTRLTVL.

CDR3 residues: CASSQDPGETSGHQETQYF. As DNA, the CDR3 is TGTGCCAGCAGCCAAGATCCGGGGGAAACTAGCGGGCACCAAGAGACCCAGTACTTC. The chain employs TRBV4-2 and TRBJ2-5; TRBD2 matches at 9 bases. The CDR3 is 19 residues long. Germline values: CDR1 LGHNA, CDR2 YNFKEQ. Trimming removed 0 bases from V and 0 bases from J; junction bases left unmatched: 11.